Shown below are 10 T cell receptor beta chains from a single sample sequenced in a study of blood T cell repertoires in COVID-19. Clones were sequenced by immunoSEQ multiplex PCR, and TCRdb holds only the in-frame ones, with some missing. This sample has over 120,000 clones, with over 65% found just once. Sequenced sample: peripheral blood. Receptor source: a woman over 75 with active or convalescent COVID-19.

The chain carries TRBV6-5 and TRBJ1-1; D is perhaps TRBD1 (5 bases). CDR3 length: 15 residues. The V gene lost 7 bases and the J gene lost 1 base, with 16 bases spanning the gap. Looked up from germline, CDR1 is MNHEY and CDR2 is SVGAGI. CDR3 in amino acids: CASTRTGDANTEAFF. DNA for the CDR3: TGTGCCAGCACCCGCACAGGAGATGCGAACACTGAAGCTTTCTTT.

The rearrangement links TRBV11-1 to TRBJ1-6; 7 bases match TRBD1. Per germline, CDR1 SGHAT and CDR2 FQDESV (reference sequence). V dropped 4 bases and J dropped 9; count of bases not matched to a gene: 9. This CDR3 contains 15 residues. The CDR3 protein is CASSSGGGPGSPLHF. The CDR3 bases are TGTGCCAGCAGCTCCGGAGGGGGCCCTGGTTCACCCCTCCACTTT.

This clone was seen only a few times. Within the sample, other DNA sequences also encode this same CDR3. The rearrangement links TRBV7-9 to TRBJ1-5; the D gene is possibly TRBD1 (6 bases). V was cut by 5 bases and J by 0 bases, with 8 bases left in between. CDR1 and CDR2 from the germline V gene are SEHNR and FQNEAQ (reference sequence). The CDR3 contains 14 residues. Here the CDR3 DNA reads TGTGCCAGCAGCCCGACAGGTAGCAATCAGCCCCAGCATTTT. It translates to CASSPTGSNQPQHF.

This clone was seen many times. This chain uses TRBV4-1 with TRBJ1-6; TRBD1 aligns across 9 bases. V was pared by 3 bases and J by 7 bases, with 13 bases of the junction left unmatched. The length of the CDR3 is 18 residues. Per the germline V gene, CDR1 is MGHRA and CDR2 is YSYEKL. In nucleotides, the CDR3 is TGCGCCAGCAGCCACCCGGGACAGGGAAAGATCTTAAATTCACCCCTCCACTTT. Translating gives CASSHPGQGKILNSPLHF.

This sequence joins TRBV19 and TRBJ2-3; D ambiguous. CDR3 length: 13 residues. Germline V lookup: CDR1 LNHDA, CDR2 SQIVND (reference sequence). V lost 3 bases, J lost 3 bases, and 7 bases lay in between. The CDR3 loop is CASSILLTDTQYF. Here the CDR3 DNA reads TGTGCCAGTAGTATTCTCTTGACAGATACGCAGTATTTT.

The V gene is TRBV11-2, the J gene TRBJ2-5; 7 bases align to TRBD2. The length of the CDR3 is 14 residues. Germline trimming cut 3 bases from V and 5 bases from J; bases unmatched to any gene: 6. Germline V gene sequence: CDR1 SGHAT, CDR2 FQNNGV. The chain's CDR3 is CASSFRGVGETQYF. CDR3 coding DNA: TGTGCCAGCAGCTTCCGGGGGGTAGGGGAGACCCAGTACTTC.

The gene calls are TRBV18 and TRBJ1-3; TRBD1 matches at 7 bases. There are 16 residues in the CDR3. Germline-derived CDR1 and CDR2 are KGHSH and LQKENI. Germline trimming cut 6 bases from V and 0 bases from J; bases unmatched to any gene: 8. CDR3 region: CASSHGQVTSGNTIYF. Here the CDR3 DNA reads TGTGCCAGCTCCCACGGACAGGTGACCTCTGGAAACACCATATATTTT.

This clone appeared once. V and J are TRBV5-1 and TRBJ1-2; D perhaps matches TRBD1 (6 bases). V lost 0 bases and J lost 6, with 15 bases in between. Germline V CDR1 and CDR2: SGHRS, YFSETQ. The CDR3 totals 15 residues. CDR3 region: CASSLAGQGGNGYTF. As DNA, the CDR3 is TGCGCCAGCAGCTTGGCGGGACAAGGGGGTAATGGCTACACCTTC.

The V and J genes are TRBV11-3 and TRBJ2-3, with 8 bases identical to TRBD2. The CDR3 sequence is 12 residues long. V lost 5 bases, J lost 14 bases, and 9 bases stayed unmatched. CDR1 SGHNT and CDR2 YENEEA come from the germline V gene. The CDR3 nucleotides are TGTGCCAGCAGCCCGGGGGCGGGGGGTCTGTATTTT. Protein: CASSPGAGGLYF.

V gene TRBV18 combines with J gene TRBJ1-3, with D tentatively TRBD1 (5 bases). The CDR3 covers 17 residues. Germline CDR1 is KGHSH and CDR2 is LQKENI. V dropped 1 base and J dropped 0 bases, with 13 bases sitting between them. The CDR3 protein is CASSPRTSKFSGNTIYF. CDR3 DNA sequence: TGTGCCAGCTCACCACGGACAAGCAAATTCTCTGGAAACACCATATATTTT. Using reference TRBV18 and TRBJ1-3 for the parts outside the CDR3, the full variable domain is NAGVMQNPRHLVRRRGQEARLRCSPMKGHSHVYWYRQLPEEGLKFMVYLQKENIIDESGMPKERFSAEFPKEGPSILRIQQVVRGDSAAYFCASSPRTSKFSGNTIYFGEGSWLTVV.